The text below deals with one T cell receptor (beta chain). The antigen is undetermined. Time point noted: patch test 3, about 24 weeks after DPC sensitization. Regarding treatment: therapeutic diphenylcyclopropenone sensitization with weekly scalp DPC. Unfractionated whole blood was the source from which total RNA was extracted. The sample comes from a study of human T cells and chemical hapten exposure. Study-wide background: Skin on the upper inner arm, about 2 cm by about 2 cm in size, was sensitized with 2% DPC.

Overall study findings and caveats: With alopecia, donors may have immune responses unlike healthy people's.

For the library, individual cDNA molecules each received unique molecular identifiers. A single record per CDR3 protein comes from TCRdb applying MiXCR to the RACE reads. The sample yields 210,000 or so distinct CDR3 sequences, around 25% seen once. V lost 8 bases to trimming and J lost 6 bases, with 16 bases between them. This CDR3 region has 14 residues. Germline V gene sequence: CDR1 MDHEN, CDR2 SYDVKM. This sample comprised whole blood, obtained in connection with sensitization to the hapten diphenylcyclopropenone (DPC). The chain carries TRBV28 and TRBJ1-4; no definite D call. The receptor's source is a woman in her 40s with alopecia areata. Some clones in this sample may be carry-over from other donors' samples. The CDR3 DNA reads TGTGCCAGCGCCAAGGCGGGGTCTGATGAAAAACTGTTTTTT. Residues: CASAKAGSDEKLFF.